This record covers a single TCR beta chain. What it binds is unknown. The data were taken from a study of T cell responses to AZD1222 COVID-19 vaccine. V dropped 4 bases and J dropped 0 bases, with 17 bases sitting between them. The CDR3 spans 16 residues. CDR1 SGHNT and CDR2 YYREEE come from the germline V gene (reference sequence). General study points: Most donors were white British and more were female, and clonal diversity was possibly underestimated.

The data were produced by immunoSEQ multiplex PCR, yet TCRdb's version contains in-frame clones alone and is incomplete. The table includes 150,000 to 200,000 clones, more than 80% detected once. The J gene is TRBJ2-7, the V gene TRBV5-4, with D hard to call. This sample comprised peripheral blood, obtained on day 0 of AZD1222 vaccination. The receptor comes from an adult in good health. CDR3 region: CASSRRVGIASYEQYF. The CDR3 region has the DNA TGTGCCAGCAGCCGAAGGGTGGGAATAGCCTCCTACGAGCAGTACTTC. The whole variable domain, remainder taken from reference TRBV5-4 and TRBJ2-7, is ETGVTQSPTHLIKTRGQQVTLRCSSQSGHNTVSWYQQALGQGPQFIFQYYREEENGRGNFPPRFSGLQFPNYSSELNVNALELDDSALYLCASSRRVGIASYEQYFGPGTRLTVT.